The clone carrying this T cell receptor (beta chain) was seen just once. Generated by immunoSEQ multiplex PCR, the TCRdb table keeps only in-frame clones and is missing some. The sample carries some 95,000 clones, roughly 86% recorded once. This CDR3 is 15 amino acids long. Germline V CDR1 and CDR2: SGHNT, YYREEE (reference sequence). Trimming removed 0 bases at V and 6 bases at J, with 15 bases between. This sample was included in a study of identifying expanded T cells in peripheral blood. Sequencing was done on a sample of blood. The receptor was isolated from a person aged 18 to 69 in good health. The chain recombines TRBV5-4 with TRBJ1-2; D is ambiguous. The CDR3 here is CASSLERSGGDGYTF. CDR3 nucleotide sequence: TGTGCCAGCAGCTTGGAACGTTCCGGAGGCGATGGCTACACCTTC.